This entry is about one T cell receptor beta chain. Its antigen remains unknown. This entry is derived from a study of OX40 agonist ivuxolimab in advanced cancers. Study-wide results and limits: On average, CD8+ T cells had more expanded clones than CD4+.

Clones were read by immunoSEQ multiplex PCR, and TCRdb kept only the in-frame ones, dropping some. The sample shows 150,000 to 190,000 clones, approximately 94% of them seen only once. V was trimmed by 4 bases and J by 4 bases, leaving 5 bases between them. This CDR3 spans 12 amino acids. Germline values: CDR1 ENHRY, CDR2 SYGVKD. The input for sequencing was CD4+ or CD8+ T cells sorted from blood, taken in a trial of the OX40 agonist ivuxolimab. This TCR was recovered from an adult with an advanced solid tumor such as melanoma, head and neck, liver or kidney cancer. The chain joins TRBV10-3 to TRBJ1-5; possible D gene TRBD1, 5 bases. The DNA of the CDR3 is TGTGCCATCAGTGGGGGGAATCAGCCCCAGCATTTT. Encoded protein: CAISGGNQPQHF.